This T cell receptor (beta chain) was sequenced during a study of T cell responses to AZD1222 COVID-19 vaccine. Looking at the study overall: The study pooled second doses at about 4 or about 12 weeks.

Findings and caveats of the study: An increase in Spike-specific TCR breadth and depth was observed after two AZD1222 doses. Possibly, clonal diversity was underestimated; donors were largely white British and included more females.

Clones were sequenced by immunoSEQ multiplex PCR, and TCRdb holds only the in-frame ones, with some missing. The sample records 95,000 to 150,000 clones, under 85% being singletons. As concerns this clone: What it binds is unknown.

The CDR3 spans 14 residues. Per germline, CDR1 MNHNY and CDR2 SVGAGI (reference sequence). With 0 bases removed from V and 5 bases from J, the gap between germline ends came to 10 bases. The sequencing used peripheral blood, collected on day 0 of AZD1222 vaccination. The receptor was isolated from an adult in good health. J is TRBJ1-2 and V is TRBV6-6; no clear D gene. CDR3: CASSYSTADYGYTF. DNA for the CDR3: TGTGCCAGCAGTTACTCGACGGCAGATTATGGCTACACCTTC.